One sample yielded the 32 T cell receptor beta chains listed below, sequenced in a study of T cell repertoires in cytomegalovirus infection. TCRdb passed the reads through MiXCR, listing each CDR3 protein once. This sample yields some 300,000 distinct CDR3 sequences, of which about 17% are seen a single time; about 12% belongs to the top ten. Sequenced: PBMCs. Receptor source: a human donor in good health (CMV status not recorded). Some clones in this sample may be carry-over from other donors' samples.

This sequence joins TRBV6-6 and TRBJ1-1; 12 bases are shared with TRBD1. The V segment lost 6 bases and the J segment 4 bases; nucleotides outside the gene matches: 9. The CDR3 consists of 16 residues. Looked up from germline, CDR1 is MNHNY and CDR2 is SVGAGI (reference sequence). The DNA for the CDR3 is TGTGCCAGCAGCCGGGGACAGGGGGCACGGGGCACTGAAGCTTTCTTT. Its protein is CASSRGQGARGTEAFF.

This chain links TRBV9 with TRBJ1-4, with D unresolved. The CDR3 is 13 amino acids. The V gene lost 3 bases and the J gene lost 11 bases, with 14 bases spanning the gap. Germline CDR1 reads SGDLS; CDR2 reads YYNGEE. The CDR3 DNA follows: TGTGCCAGCAGCGCATTGACCGGCGGGAAACTGTTTTTT. Its translation is CASSALTGGKLFF.

Many counts were recorded for this clonotype. V gene TRBV7-9 combines with J gene TRBJ2-1, with 8 bases identical to TRBD1. Per germline, CDR1 SEHNR and CDR2 FQNEAQ (reference sequence). The trim removed 3 bases at V and 7 bases at J, leaving 11 bases unmatched. The CDR3 loop spans 16 amino acids. CDR3 in DNA: TGTGCCAGCAGCTTCTCAGGGGGCGCGGACGGGAATGAGCAGTTCTTC. This sequence encodes CASSFSGGADGNEQFF.

This clonotype came up many times. Written as DNA, the CDR3 is TGTGCCAGTGGCGGGGATTCATACGAGCAGTACTTC. It translates to CASGGDSYEQYF. The chain has TRBV7-6 and TRBJ2-7, with a possible D match to TRBD2 (6 bases). CDR1 and CDR2 (germline): SGHVS, FNYEAQ. The CDR3 has 12 residues. V lost 9 bases and J 4 bases, leaving 13 bases between the germline ends.

This clonotype was observed a handful of times. V is TRBV20-1 and J is TRBJ2-5; D may be TRBD2 (6 bases). The germline V gene has CDR1 DFQATT and CDR2 SNEGSKA (reference sequence). V was cut by 3 bases and J by 4 bases, with 12 bases left in between. The CDR3 consists of 13 residues. The CDR3 protein is CSASELAGETQYF. The CDR3 DNA follows: TGCAGTGCTAGTGAACTAGCAGGAGAGACCCAGTACTTC.

This clonotype was seen a handful of times. Mismatch with germline at one junction end may stem from a read error. The chain carries TRBV28 and TRBJ2-3; D gene uncertain. Germline V CDR1 and CDR2: MDHEN, SYDVKM. CDR3 length: 13 amino acids. CDR3 bases: TGTGCCAGCAGTTTAGTGCACGCGGAATTAGGGCATTTT. Residues: CASSLVHAELGHF.

The chain is built from TRBV19 and TRBJ2-3; 8 bases agree with TRBD2. This CDR3 contains 17 residues. Germline V lookup: CDR1 LNHDA, CDR2 SQIVND (reference sequence). V shed 3 bases and J 7 bases; nucleotides not matched to a gene: 15. The CDR3 protein is CASSILPAGGPKNTQYF. In DNA form, the CDR3 reads TGTGCCAGTAGTATTCTGCCGGCGGGGGGCCCGAAGAATACGCAGTATTTT.

This clonotype was picked up a small number of times. V and J are TRBV12-3 or TRBV12-4 and TRBJ2-3; a weak D match, TRBD1 (5 bases). V was cut by 0 bases and J by 0 bases, with 7 bases left in between. There are 15 residues in the CDR3. CDR3 residues: CASSLAQGSTDTQYF. The CDR3 nucleotides are TGTGCCAGCAGTTTAGCGCAGGGAAGCACAGATACGCAGTATTTT.

Comment on this clonotype: At one boundary the junction diverges from the germline segment, which might be a read error. The chain combines TRBV28 with TRBJ2-1; 13 bases agree with TRBD2. Germline CDR1 MDHEN, CDR2 SYDVKM. The CDR3 has 21 residues. The CDR3 sequence: CASLGLAGHFTSKYSYYEQFF. CDR3 in DNA: TGTGCCAGCCTGGGACTAGCGGGGCACTTTACATCGAAATACTCCTACTATGAGCAGTTCTTC.

This clonotype was seen once. The CDR3 spells CASSERTSGGDSSTDTQYF. CDR3 bases: TGTGCCAGCAGTGAGAGGACTAGCGGGGGGGATAGCAGCACAGATACGCAGTATTTT. This chain joins TRBV2 and TRBJ2-3, with 15 positions matching TRBD2. Per the germline V gene, CDR1 is SNHLY and CDR2 is FYNNEI. The CDR3 loop spans 19 amino acids. V gave up 3 bases and J gave up 0 bases; unmatched junction bases: 7.

The table lists this clonotype with a count of one. This chain joins TRBV7-9 and TRBJ2-1, with 9 bases matching TRBD2. The CDR3 runs to 14 residues. CDR1 SEHNR and CDR2 FQNEAQ come from the germline V gene (reference sequence). Germline trimming cut 5 bases from V and 9 bases from J; bases unmatched to any gene: 8. The CDR3 loop reads CASSPLAGGLEQFF. CDR3 in DNA: TGTGCCAGCAGCCCCCTGGCGGGGGGGCTTGAGCAGTTCTTC.

The J gene is TRBJ2-3, the V gene TRBV28, with 13 bases lining up with TRBD2. The V gene's germline CDR1 is MDHEN and CDR2 SYDVKM. V trimming: 7 bases; J trimming: 0 bases; junction bases outside the gene matches: 7. This CDR3 has 17 residues. The CDR3 DNA sequence: TGTGCCAGCACTCCAGGGGGACTAGCGGGGAGCACAGATACGCAGTATTTT. It is translated as CASTPGGLAGSTDTQYF.

V usage is TRBV5-4 and J usage is TRBJ2-5; D could derive from TRBD1 or TRBD2 (5 bases each). Germline values: CDR1 SGHNT, CDR2 YYREEE (reference sequence). The CDR3 is made up of 13 amino acids. Trimming took 5 bases from V and 4 from J, leaving 12 bases between them. The CDR3 sequence is CASSIGAAETQYF. The CDR3 region has the DNA TGTGCCAGCAGTATCGGGGCCGCAGAGACCCAGTACTTC.

A few counts support this clonotype. The rearrangement links TRBV7-2 to TRBJ2-2; TRBD2 is a possible D gene (5 bases). The germline CDR1 and CDR2 sequences are SGHTA and FQGNSA. The CDR3 has 13 amino acids. V lost 4 bases and J 9 bases, leaving 12 bases between the germline ends. Here the CDR3 DNA reads TGTGCCAGCAGCTCAGGACTCCTCCGGGAGCTGTTTTTT. Amino acids: CASSSGLLRELFF.

This clonotype has more than one count but fewer than ten. This chain connects TRBV27 to TRBJ1-5; no clear D. Looked up from germline, CDR1 is MNHEY and CDR2 is SMNVEV (reference sequence). The CDR3 consists of 14 residues. V was cut by 4 bases and J by 1 base, with 8 bases left in between. CDR3 DNA: TGTGCCAGCAGTTCCTACATAAGCAATCAGCCCCAGCATTTT. This translates into CASSSYISNQPQHF.

This chain connects TRBV20-1 to TRBJ2-1, with no clear D. The V and J ends lost 3 bases and 1 base respectively, with 13 bases between them. The CDR3 consists of 15 residues. Per germline, CDR1 DFQATT and CDR2 SNEGSKA (reference sequence). CDR3 residues: CSASSAGESYNEQFF. DNA for the CDR3: TGCAGTGCTAGTTCAGCAGGAGAATCCTACAATGAGCAGTTCTTC.

Notes on this clonotype: This could be a read error, since a much larger clone is one nucleotide away. V and J are TRBV7-2 and TRBJ2-5; tentatively, D is TRBD2 (5 bases). The CDR3 has 14 amino acids. Trimming removed 5 bases from V and 0 bases from J, with 10 bases in between. Germline CDR1 and CDR2: SGHTA and FQGNSA. The CDR3 region has the DNA TGTGCCAGCAGCGGGGAGCACCACCAAGAGACCCAGTACTTC. Protein product: CASSGEHHQETQYF.

This clonotype has more than one count but fewer than ten. The chain joins TRBV5-1 to TRBJ2-2; 9 bases fit TRBD2. Trimming took 4 bases from V and 5 from J; bases not matched to a gene: 6. This CDR3 has 15 residues. Germline CDR1 reads SGHRS; CDR2 reads YFSETQ. For the CDR3, the DNA is TGCGCCAGCAGCACTGGGACTAGCAGGACCGGGGAGCTGTTTTTT. Protein product: CASSTGTSRTGELFF. The whole variable domain, remainder taken from reference TRBV5-1 and TRBJ2-2, is KAGVTQTPRYLIKTRGQQVTLSCSPISGHRSVSWYQQTPGQGLQFLFEYFSETQRNKGNFPGRFSGRQFSNSRSEMNVSTLELGDSALYLCASSTGTSRTGELFFGEGSRLTVL.

This clonotype has at least ten counts. V and J are TRBV7-2 and TRBJ2-5; TRBD2 matches at 9 bases. Germline V gene lookup returns CDR1 SGHTA and CDR2 FQGNSA. The ends lost 1 base at V and 0 bases at J; junction bases unmatched: 12. The CDR3 spans 19 residues. In nucleotides, the CDR3 is TGTGCCAGCAGCTTAGGGCGGGGGATAAGCGGGGGGTACCAAGAGACCCAGTACTTC. Protein sequence: CASSLGRGISGGYQETQYF.

The rearrangement uses TRBV27 and TRBJ2-1; 10 nucleotides line up with TRBD1. The trim removed 5 bases at V and 9 bases at J, leaving 7 bases unmatched. Germline CDR1 reads MNHEY; CDR2 reads SMNVEV (reference sequence). This CDR3 is 14 amino acids long. The CDR3 DNA sequence: TGTGCCAGCAGTCAGCGGGACAGGGGCTTTGAGCAGTTCTTC. It specifies CASSQRDRGFEQFF.

The table lists this clonotype with a few counts. J is TRBJ2-3 and V is TRBV6-8; 7 nucleotides agree with TRBD2. Trimming at V came to 6 bases and at J to 5 bases, leaving 5 bases not matched to a gene. This CDR3 has 13 residues. Per the germline V gene, CDR1 is MNHGY and CDR2 is SAAAGT. Here the CDR3 reads CASSAGVEDTQYF. The CDR3 bases are TGTGCCAGCAGCGCGGGGGTAGAAGATACGCAGTATTTT.

This clonotype was seen a few times. This CDR3 is CASSLGQGLLIEQYF. CDR3 in DNA: TGTGCCAGCAGCCTCGGACAGGGCCTTTTAATTGAGCAGTACTTC. The genes are TRBV7-2 and TRBJ2-7; 8 bases map to TRBD1. The CDR3 sequence is 15 residues long. After removal of 5 bases from V and 7 bases from J, the junction contained 13 bases not matched to a gene. The germline gives CDR1 SGHTA, CDR2 FQGNSA.

This clonotype was seen many times. This rearrangement joins TRBV12-3 or TRBV12-4 to TRBJ1-6; TRBD1 matches 7 bases. V dropped 4 bases and J dropped 7; count of bases not matched to a gene: 1. The CDR3 is 13 amino acids. The CDR3 DNA follows: TGTGCCAGCAGTTCCAGGGGGAATTCACCCCTCCACTTT. Translating it yields CASSSRGNSPLHF.

This clonotype has just a few counts. The chain couples TRBV28 to TRBJ1-1; 9 nucleotides line up with TRBD1. The CDR3 contains 15 residues. Trimming cost V 3 bases and J 2 bases; bases outside gene matches: 4. The germline gives CDR1 MDHEN, CDR2 SYDVKM. The CDR3 is CASSFAGQGNTEAFF. As DNA, the CDR3 is TGTGCCAGCAGTTTTGCGGGACAGGGTAACACTGAAGCTTTCTTT.

In its sample, this clonotype was seen many times. This chain connects TRBV7-2 to TRBJ1-5; a possible D gene is TRBD1 (6 bases). V lost 0 bases, J lost 6 bases, and 9 bases lay in between. CDR1 is SGHTA and CDR2 is FQGNSA in the germline V gene. The CDR3 contains 14 residues. Here the CDR3 reads CASSLAGAVQPQHF. Here the CDR3 DNA reads TGTGCCAGCAGCTTAGCGGGGGCAGTTCAGCCCCAGCATTTT.

This chain connects TRBV29-1 to TRBJ2-3; no firm D call. Trimming took 4 bases from V and 2 from J, leaving 10 bases between them. The V gene's germline CDR1 is SQVTM and CDR2 ANQGSEA. CDR3 size: 13 residues. CDR3 in DNA: TGCAGCGTTGTTGACACTTTCACAGATACGCAGTATTTT. Translation: CSVVDTFTDTQYF.

This CDR3 is CASRLDSGGAGANVLTF. CDR3 coding DNA: TGTGCCAGCAGATTGGATTCGGGGGGGGCTGGGGCCAACGTCCTGACTTTC. V gene TRBV28 combines with J gene TRBJ2-6; 8 bases align to TRBD2. J lost 2 bases, V lost 6 bases, and 9 bases had no gene match. CDR3 length: 17 residues. Germline V CDR1 and CDR2: MDHEN, SYDVKM.

This clonotype was counted at least ten times. The chain links TRBV12-3 or TRBV12-4 to TRBJ2-1, with a possible D match to TRBD2 (7 bases). The CDR3 sequence is 16 residues long. V lost 6 bases and J 7 bases, leaving 22 bases between the germline ends. The CDR3 sequence: CASSPHLGGGGNEQFF. The CDR3 nucleotides read TGTGCCAGCAGCCCTCACTTGGGGGGGGGCGGGAATGAGCAGTTCTTC.

This clonotype was observed at least ten times. The V and J genes are TRBV12-3 or TRBV12-4 and TRBJ2-3, with D uncertain. V dropped 5 bases and J dropped 4 bases, with 10 bases sitting between them. The CDR3 has 13 amino acids. CDR3 region: CASSQKRADTQYF. The CDR3 DNA sequence: TGTGCCAGCAGTCAGAAGCGCGCAGATACGCAGTATTTT.

This clonotype has more than one count but fewer than ten. V usage is TRBV10-3 and J usage is TRBJ2-5, with unresolved D. From germline, CDR1 is ENHRY and CDR2 SYGVKD. This CDR3 has 14 amino acids. Trimming pared 3 bases from V and 0 bases from J, leaving 8 bases between. This CDR3 is CAISDNSDQETQYF. For the CDR3, the DNA is TGTGCCATCAGTGATAACAGCGACCAAGAGACCCAGTACTTC.

This chain links TRBV20-1 with TRBJ1-2; no firm D call. The germline V and J ends were trimmed by 6 bases and 1 base, with 9 bases remaining between them. The CDR3 contains 12 residues. The germline gives CDR1 DFQATT, CDR2 SNEGSKA (reference sequence). DNA of the CDR3: TGCAGTGCCATGACTGTTAACTATGGCTACACCTTC. Amino acid sequence: CSAMTVNYGYTF.

This chain uses TRBV7-6 with TRBJ2-5, with 13 bases identical to TRBD2. The CDR3 consists of 16 residues. V lost 5 bases and J lost 6; bases outside the gene matches: 9. The germline gives CDR1 SGHVS, CDR2 FNYEAQ. CDR3 bases: TGTGCCAGCAGCGCGCCGACTAGCGGGGGGCCCAAGACCCAGTACTTC. Protein sequence: CASSAPTSGGPKTQYF.